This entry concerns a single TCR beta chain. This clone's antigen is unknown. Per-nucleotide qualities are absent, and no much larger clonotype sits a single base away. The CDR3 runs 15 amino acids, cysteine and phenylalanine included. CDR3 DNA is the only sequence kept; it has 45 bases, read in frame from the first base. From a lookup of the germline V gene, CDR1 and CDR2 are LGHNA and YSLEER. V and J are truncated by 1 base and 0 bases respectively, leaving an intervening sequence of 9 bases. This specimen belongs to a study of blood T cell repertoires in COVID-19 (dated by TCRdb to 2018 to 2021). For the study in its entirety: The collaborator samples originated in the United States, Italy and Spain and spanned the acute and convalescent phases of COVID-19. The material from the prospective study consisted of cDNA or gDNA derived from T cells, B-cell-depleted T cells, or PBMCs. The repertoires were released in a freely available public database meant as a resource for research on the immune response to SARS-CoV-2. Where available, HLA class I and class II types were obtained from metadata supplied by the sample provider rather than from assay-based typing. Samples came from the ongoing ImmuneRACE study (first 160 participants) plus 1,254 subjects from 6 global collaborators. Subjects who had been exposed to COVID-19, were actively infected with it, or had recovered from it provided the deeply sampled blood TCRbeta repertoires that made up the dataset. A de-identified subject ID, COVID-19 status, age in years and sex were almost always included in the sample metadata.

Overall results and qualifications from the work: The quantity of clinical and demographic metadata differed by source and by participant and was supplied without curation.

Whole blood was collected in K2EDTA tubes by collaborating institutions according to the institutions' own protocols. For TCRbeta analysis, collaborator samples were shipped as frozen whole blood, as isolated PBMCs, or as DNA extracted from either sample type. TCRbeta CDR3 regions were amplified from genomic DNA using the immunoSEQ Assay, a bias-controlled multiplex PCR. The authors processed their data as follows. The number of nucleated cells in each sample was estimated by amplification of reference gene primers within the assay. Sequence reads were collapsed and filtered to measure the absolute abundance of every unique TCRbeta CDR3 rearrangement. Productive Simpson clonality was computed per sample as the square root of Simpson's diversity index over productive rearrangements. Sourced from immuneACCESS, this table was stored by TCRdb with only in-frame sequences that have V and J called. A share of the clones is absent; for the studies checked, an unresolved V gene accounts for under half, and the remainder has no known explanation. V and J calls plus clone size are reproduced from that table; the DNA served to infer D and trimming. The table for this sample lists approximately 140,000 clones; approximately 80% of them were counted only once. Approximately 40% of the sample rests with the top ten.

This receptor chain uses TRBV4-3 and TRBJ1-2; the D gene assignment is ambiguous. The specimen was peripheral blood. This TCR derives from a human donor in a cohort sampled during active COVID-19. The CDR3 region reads CASSQAAGANYGYTF. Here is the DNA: TGCGCCAGCAGCCAAGCTGCCGGGGCTAACTATGGCTACACCTTC.